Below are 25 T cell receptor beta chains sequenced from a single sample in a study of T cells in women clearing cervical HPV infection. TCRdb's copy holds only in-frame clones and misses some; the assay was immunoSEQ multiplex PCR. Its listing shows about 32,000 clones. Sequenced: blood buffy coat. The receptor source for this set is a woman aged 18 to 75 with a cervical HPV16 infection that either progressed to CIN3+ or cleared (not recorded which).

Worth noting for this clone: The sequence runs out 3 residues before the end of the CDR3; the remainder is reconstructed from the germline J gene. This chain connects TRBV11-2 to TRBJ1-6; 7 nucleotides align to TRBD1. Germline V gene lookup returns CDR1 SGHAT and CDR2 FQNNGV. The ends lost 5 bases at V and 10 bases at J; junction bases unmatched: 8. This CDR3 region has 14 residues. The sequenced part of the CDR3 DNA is TGTGCCAGCAGCGCCCAGACAGGGCAATCACCC. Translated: CASSAQTGQSP. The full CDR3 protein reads CASSAQTGQSPLHF.

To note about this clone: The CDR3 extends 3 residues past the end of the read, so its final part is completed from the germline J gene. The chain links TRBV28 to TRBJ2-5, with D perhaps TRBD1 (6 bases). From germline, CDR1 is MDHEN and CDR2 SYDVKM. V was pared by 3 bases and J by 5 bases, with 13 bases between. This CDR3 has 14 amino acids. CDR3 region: CASSFSGTPETQYF. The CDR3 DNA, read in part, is TGTGCCAGCAGTTTCTCCGGGACACCCGAGACC.

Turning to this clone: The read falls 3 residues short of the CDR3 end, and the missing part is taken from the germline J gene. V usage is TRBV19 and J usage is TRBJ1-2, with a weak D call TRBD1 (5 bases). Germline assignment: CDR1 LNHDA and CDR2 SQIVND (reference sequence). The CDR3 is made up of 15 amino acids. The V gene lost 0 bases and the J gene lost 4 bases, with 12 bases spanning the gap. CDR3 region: CASSIDSRGSYGYTF. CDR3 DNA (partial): TGTGCCAGTAGTATAGATTCAAGGGGAAGCTATGGC.

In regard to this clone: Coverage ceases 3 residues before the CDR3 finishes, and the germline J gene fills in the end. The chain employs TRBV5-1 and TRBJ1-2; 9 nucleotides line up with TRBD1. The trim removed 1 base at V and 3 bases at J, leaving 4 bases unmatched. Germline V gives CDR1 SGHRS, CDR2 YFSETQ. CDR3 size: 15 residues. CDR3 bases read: TGCGCCAGCAGCTTGTTGACAGGGGGTGACTATGGC. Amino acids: CASSLLTGGDYG. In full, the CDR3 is CASSLLTGGDYGYTF.

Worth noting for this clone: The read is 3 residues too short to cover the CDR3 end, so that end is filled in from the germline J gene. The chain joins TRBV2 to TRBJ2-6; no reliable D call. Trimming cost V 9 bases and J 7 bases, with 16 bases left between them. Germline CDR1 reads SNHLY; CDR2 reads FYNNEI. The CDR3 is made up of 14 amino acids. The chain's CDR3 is CASSALTSANVLTF. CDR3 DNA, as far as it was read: TGTGCCAGTTCTGCCCTTACCAGTGCCAACGTC.

CDR3 region: CASSWQGEMRGTEAFF. CDR3 DNA, as far as it was read: TGTGCCAGCAGTTGGCAGGGAGAAATGAGGGGCACTGAA. The chain employs TRBV6-2 or TRBV6-3 and TRBJ1-1, with D perhaps TRBD1 (5 bases). The read is 3 residues too short to cover the CDR3 end, so that end is filled in from the germline J gene. V lost 4 bases and J lost 4, with 19 bases in between. Germline V gene sequence: CDR1 MNHEY, CDR2 SVGEGT. The CDR3 extends over 16 amino acids.

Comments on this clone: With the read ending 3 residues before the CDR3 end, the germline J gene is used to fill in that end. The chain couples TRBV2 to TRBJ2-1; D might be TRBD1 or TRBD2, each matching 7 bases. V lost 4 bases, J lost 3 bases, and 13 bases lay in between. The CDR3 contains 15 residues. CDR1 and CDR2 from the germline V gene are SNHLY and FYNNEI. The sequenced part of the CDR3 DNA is TGTGCCAGCAGTGCGGGGAGGGGGCACTACAATGAG. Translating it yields CASSAGRGHYNE. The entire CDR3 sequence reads CASSAGRGHYNEQFF. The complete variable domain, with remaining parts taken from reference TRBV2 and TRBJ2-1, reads EPEVTQTPSHQVTQMGQEVILRCVPISNHLYFYWYRQILGQKVEFLVSFYNNEISEKSEIFDDQFSVERPDGSNFTLKIRSTKLEDSAMYFCASSAGRGHYNEQFFGPGTRLTVL.

CDR3 in amino acids: CASSPTGSSYNSPLHF. The CDR3 DNA, read in part, is TGTGCCAGCAGCCCGACAGGGAGCTCCTATAATTCACCC. The chain joins TRBV7-8 to TRBJ1-6, with 7 bases that match TRBD1. The read gets to within 3 residues of the CDR3 end, and the germline J gene fills in the rest. In germline, CDR1 is SGHVS, CDR2 FQNEAQ. The J segment lost 0 bases and the V segment lost 5 bases, leaving 4 bases of the junction unmatched. The CDR3 loop spans 16 amino acids. Together with reference TRBV7-8 and TRBJ1-6, the CDR3 gives the full variable domain: GAGVSQSPRYKVAKRGQDVALRCDPISGHVSLFWYQQALGQGPEFLTYFQNEAQLDKSGLPSDRFFAERPEGSVSTLKIQRTQQEDSAVYLCASSPTGSSYNSPLHFGNGTRLTVT.

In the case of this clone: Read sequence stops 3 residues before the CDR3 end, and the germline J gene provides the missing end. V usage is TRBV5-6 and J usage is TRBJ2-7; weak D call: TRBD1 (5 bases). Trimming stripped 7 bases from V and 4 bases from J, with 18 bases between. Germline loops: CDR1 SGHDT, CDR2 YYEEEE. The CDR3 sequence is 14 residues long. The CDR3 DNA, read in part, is TGTGCCAGCGACTTGGGCCCAAGGGGATACGAG. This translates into CASDLGPRGYE. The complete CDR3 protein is CASDLGPRGYEQYF.

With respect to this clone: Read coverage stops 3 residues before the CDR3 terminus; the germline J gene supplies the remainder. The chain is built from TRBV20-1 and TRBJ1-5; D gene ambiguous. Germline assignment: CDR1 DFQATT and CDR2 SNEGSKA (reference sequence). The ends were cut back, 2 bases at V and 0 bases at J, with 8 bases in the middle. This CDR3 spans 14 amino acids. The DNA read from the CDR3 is TGCAGTGCTAGATTTGCTAATAGCAATCAGCCC. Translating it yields CSARFANSNQP. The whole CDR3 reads CSARFANSNQPQHF.

The CDR3 DNA, read in part, is TGTGCCAGCAGACGGCAGGGTGAA. Its translation: CASRRQGE. The whole CDR3 reads CASRRQGEAFF. The chain combines TRBV11-2 with TRBJ1-1; D is possibly TRBD1 (5 bases). The DNA ends 3 residues before the CDR3 does, and the rest of the CDR3 is filled in from the germline J gene. V was pared by 6 bases and J by 7 bases, with 9 bases between. The length of the CDR3 is 11 residues. Germline V lookup: CDR1 SGHAT, CDR2 FQNNGV.

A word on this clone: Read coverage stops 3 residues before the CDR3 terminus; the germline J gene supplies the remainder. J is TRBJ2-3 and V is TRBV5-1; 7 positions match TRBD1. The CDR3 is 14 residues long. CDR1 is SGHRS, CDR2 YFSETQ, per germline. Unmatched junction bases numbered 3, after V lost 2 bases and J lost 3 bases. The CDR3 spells CASSFEGATDTQYF. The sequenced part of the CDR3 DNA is TGCGCCAGCAGCTTTGAGGGGGCAACAGATACG.

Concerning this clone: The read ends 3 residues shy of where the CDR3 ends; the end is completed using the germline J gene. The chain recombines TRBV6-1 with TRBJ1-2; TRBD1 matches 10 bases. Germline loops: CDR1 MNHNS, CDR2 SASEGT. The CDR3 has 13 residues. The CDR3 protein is CASSGGTGVGYTF. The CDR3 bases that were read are TGTGCCAGCAGTGGCGGGACAGGGGTCGGC.

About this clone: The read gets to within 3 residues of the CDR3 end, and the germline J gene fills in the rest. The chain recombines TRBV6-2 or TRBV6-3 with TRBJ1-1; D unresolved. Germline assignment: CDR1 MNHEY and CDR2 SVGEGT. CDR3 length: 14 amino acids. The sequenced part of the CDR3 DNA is TGTGCCAGCAGTTACGCTAGCGGCACAGATACG. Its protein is CASSYASGTDT. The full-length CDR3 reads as CASSYASGTDTAFF.

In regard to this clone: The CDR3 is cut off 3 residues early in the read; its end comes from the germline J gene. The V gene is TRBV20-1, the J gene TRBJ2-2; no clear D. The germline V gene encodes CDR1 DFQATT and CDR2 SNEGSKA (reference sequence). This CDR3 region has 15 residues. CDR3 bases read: TGCAGTGCTAGAGATAGTACTCATTCTAATGAAAAG. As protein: CSARDSTHSNEK. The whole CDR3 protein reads CSARDSTHSNEKLFF.

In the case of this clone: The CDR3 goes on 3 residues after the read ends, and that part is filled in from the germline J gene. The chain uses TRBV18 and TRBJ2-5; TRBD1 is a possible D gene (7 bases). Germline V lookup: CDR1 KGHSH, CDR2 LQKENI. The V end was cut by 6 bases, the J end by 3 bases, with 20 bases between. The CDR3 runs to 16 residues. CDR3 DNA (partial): TGTGCCAGCTCCTCACAGGGGAGGAGAGGAGAAGAGACC. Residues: CASSSQGRRGEET. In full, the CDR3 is CASSSQGRRGEETQYF.

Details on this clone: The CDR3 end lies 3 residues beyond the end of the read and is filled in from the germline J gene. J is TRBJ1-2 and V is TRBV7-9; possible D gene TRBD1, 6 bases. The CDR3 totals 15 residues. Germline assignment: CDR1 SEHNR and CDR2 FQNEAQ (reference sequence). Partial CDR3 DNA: TGTGCCAGCAGCTCCACGGCGGGGGGGCCAGAGGAC. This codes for CASSSTAGGPED. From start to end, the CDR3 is CASSSTAGGPEDYTF. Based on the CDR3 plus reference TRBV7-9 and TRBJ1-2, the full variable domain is DTGVSQNPRHKITKRGQNVTFRCDPISEHNRLYWYRQTLGQGPEFLTYFQNEAQLEKSRLLSDRFSAERPKGSFSTLEIQRTEQGDSAMYLCASSSTAGGPEDYTFGSGTRLTVV.

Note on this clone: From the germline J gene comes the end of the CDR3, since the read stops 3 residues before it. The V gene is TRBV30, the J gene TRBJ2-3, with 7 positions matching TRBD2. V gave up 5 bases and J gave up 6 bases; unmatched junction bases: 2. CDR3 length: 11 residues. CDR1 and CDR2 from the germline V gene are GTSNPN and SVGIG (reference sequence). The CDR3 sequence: CAWAGGDTQYF. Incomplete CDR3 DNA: TGTGCCTGGGCCGGGGGGGATACG. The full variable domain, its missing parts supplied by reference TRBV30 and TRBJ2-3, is SQTIHQWPATLVQPVGSPLSLECTVEGTSNPNLYWYRQAAGRGLQLLFYSVGIGQISSEVPQNLSASRPQDRQFILSSKKLLLSDSGFYLCAWAGGDTQYFGPGTRLTVL.

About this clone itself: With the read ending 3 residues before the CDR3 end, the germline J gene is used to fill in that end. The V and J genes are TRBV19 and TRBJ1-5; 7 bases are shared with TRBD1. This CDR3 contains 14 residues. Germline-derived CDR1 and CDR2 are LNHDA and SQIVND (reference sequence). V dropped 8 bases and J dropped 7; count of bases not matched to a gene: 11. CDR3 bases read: TGTGCCAGTCTTGTTCCAGGGGGAAGGCAGCCC. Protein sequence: CASLVPGGRQP. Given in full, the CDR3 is CASLVPGGRQPQHF.

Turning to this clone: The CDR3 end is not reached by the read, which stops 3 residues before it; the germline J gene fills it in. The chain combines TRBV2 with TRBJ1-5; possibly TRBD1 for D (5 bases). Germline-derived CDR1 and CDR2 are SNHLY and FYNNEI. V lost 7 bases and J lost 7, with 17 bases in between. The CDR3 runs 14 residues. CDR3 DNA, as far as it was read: TGTGCCAGCATGGGGACTTTCCCTGGACAGCCC. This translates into CASMGTFPGQP. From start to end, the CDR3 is CASMGTFPGQPQHF.

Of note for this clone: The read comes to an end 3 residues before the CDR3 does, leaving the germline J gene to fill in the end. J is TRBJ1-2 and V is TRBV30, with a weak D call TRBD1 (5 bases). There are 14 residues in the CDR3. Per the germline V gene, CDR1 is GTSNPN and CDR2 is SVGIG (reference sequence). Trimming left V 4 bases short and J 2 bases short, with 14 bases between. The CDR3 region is CAWKWGETNYGYTF. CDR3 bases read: TGTGCCTGGAAGTGGGGGGAGACGAACTATGGC.

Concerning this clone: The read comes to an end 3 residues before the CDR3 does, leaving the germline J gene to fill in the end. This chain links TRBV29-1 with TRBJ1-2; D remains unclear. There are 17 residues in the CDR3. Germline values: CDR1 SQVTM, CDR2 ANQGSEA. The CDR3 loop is CSVGRIAGEEGSHDYTF. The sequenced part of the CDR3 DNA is TGCAGCGTTGGAAGAATAGCGGGAGAAGAGGGCTCCCACGAC.

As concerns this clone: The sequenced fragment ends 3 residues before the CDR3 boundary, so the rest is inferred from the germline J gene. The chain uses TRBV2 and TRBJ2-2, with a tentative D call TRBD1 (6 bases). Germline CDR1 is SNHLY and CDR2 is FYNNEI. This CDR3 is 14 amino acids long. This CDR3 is CASSRTGIYSPLFF. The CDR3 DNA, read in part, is TGTGCCAGCAGTCGAACAGGGATCTATTCACCG.

The part of the CDR3 DNA that was read is TGTGCCAGTAGTATAGGGCAGGGCAATTCACCG. It encodes CASSIGQGNSP. The full CDR3 sequence reads CASSIGQGNSPLFF. The chain couples TRBV19 to TRBJ2-2, with D possibly being TRBD1 (5 bases). The read is 3 residues too short to cover the CDR3 end, so that end is filled in from the germline J gene. CDR3 size: 14 residues. From germline, CDR1 is LNHDA and CDR2 SQIVND (reference sequence).

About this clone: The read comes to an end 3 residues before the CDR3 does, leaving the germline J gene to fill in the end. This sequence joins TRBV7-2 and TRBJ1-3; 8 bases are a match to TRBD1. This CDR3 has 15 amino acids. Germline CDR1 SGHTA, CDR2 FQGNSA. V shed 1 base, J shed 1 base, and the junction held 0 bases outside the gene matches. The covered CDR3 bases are TGTGCCAGCAGCTTAGGGACAGGGTCTGGAAACACC. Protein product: CASSLGTGSGNT. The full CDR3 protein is CASSLGTGSGNTIYF.